These 19 T cell receptor beta chains were all obtained from the same sample, sequenced in a study of OX40 agonist ivuxolimab in advanced cancers. Clones were read by immunoSEQ multiplex PCR, and TCRdb kept only the in-frame ones, dropping some. The sample shows more than 80,000 clones, about 90% of them seen only once. Sample: CD4+ or CD8+ T cells sorted from blood, taken in a trial of the OX40 agonist ivuxolimab. The receptor set was obtained from an adult with an advanced solid tumor such as melanoma, head and neck, liver or kidney cancer.

This clone appeared once. This rearrangement joins TRBV6-1 to TRBJ2-5; D remains unclear. CDR1 and CDR2 (germline): MNHNS, SASEGT. V lost 7 bases, J lost 4 bases, and 4 bases lay in between. The CDR3 is 10 residues long. CDR3 in DNA: TGTGCCAGCATGGGAGAGACCCAGTACTTC. Amino acids: CASMGETQYF.

The CDR3 region is CASRFTGGPNEQFF. The DNA for the CDR3 is TGTGCCAGCCGCTTTACGGGAGGGCCAAATGAGCAGTTCTTC. V gene TRBV6-1 combines with J gene TRBJ2-1; 8 positions agree with TRBD2. This CDR3 spans 14 amino acids. Germline V gene data show CDR1 as MNHNS and CDR2 as SASEGT. The trim removed 8 bases at V and 7 bases at J, leaving 10 bases unmatched.

J is TRBJ2-3 and V is TRBV2; D uncertain. Germline CDR1 SNHLY, CDR2 FYNNEI. This CDR3 spans 15 amino acids. V lost 3 bases and J lost 3, with 13 bases in between. The CDR3 DNA reads as TGTGCCAGCAGTGACCCCCAGGATTTTACAGATACGCAGTATTTT. Translating gives CASSDPQDFTDTQYF.

The gene calls are TRBV28 and TRBJ2-5; no clear D. Germline V CDR1 and CDR2: MDHEN, SYDVKM. Trimming left V 2 bases short and J 5 bases short, with 3 bases between. The CDR3 length is 11 residues. CDR3 protein: CASSLEETQYF. In nucleotides, the CDR3 is TGTGCCAGCAGTTTAGAGGAGACCCAGTACTTC. Drawing the rest from reference TRBV28 and TRBJ2-5, the complete variable domain is DVKVTQSSRYLVKRTGEKVFLECVQDMDHENMFWYRQDPGLGLRLIYFSYDVKMKEKGDIPEGYSVSREKKERFSLILESASTNQTSMYLCASSLEETQYFGPGTRLLVL.

The rearrangement joins TRBV6-6 to TRBJ1-5, with 7 bases aligning to TRBD1. Germline lookup yields CDR1 MNHNY and CDR2 SVGAGI (reference sequence). Trimming took 2 bases from V and 5 from J; bases not matched to a gene: 6. This CDR3 spans 15 amino acids. CDR3 DNA: TGTGCCAGCAGTTACGAGGGGGCAGGGTATCAGCCCCAGCATTTT. Its translation: CASSYEGAGYQPQHF.

The rearrangement uses TRBV2 and TRBJ2-3; 7 nucleotides align to TRBD1. Losses at the gene ends were 7 bases for V and 2 bases for J; bases not matched to a gene: 12. Germline V gene data show CDR1 as SNHLY and CDR2 as FYNNEI. The CDR3 consists of 16 residues. CDR3 DNA: TGTGCCAGCAATATCCGGACAGGTTTGACCACAGATACGCAGTATTTT. This codes for CASNIRTGLTTDTQYF.

This rearrangement joins TRBV4-1 to TRBJ2-1; the D is unclear. Trimming took off 0 bases at V and 9 bases at J, with 9 bases between the two ends. Germline V CDR1 and CDR2: MGHRA, YSYEKL. The CDR3 has 13 residues. For the CDR3, the DNA is TGCGCCAGCAGCCAAGATCAGACTTTTGAGCAGTTCTTC. As protein: CASSQDQTFEQFF.

This clone was seen a single time. The V and J genes are TRBV2 and TRBJ2-1, with a possible D match to TRBD1 (5 bases). The CDR3 length is 12 residues. Germline V gene sequence: CDR1 SNHLY, CDR2 FYNNEI. Trimming left V 3 bases short and J 10 bases short, with 10 bases between. For the CDR3, the DNA is TGTGCCAGCAGTGACAGGGTGGGCGAGCAGTTCTTC. This gives the protein CASSDRVGEQFF.

In this sample, this clone turned up a few times. The chain has TRBV6-6 and TRBJ2-2; D is perhaps TRBD2 (6 bases). V was cut by 7 bases and J by 5 bases, with 17 bases left in between. CDR1 MNHNY and CDR2 SVGAGI come from the germline V gene (reference sequence). This CDR3 spans 15 amino acids. The DNA of the CDR3 is TGTGCCAGCAAACCGGGTCCCGGGGGTACCGGGGAGCTGTTTTTT. It encodes CASKPGPGGTGELFF.

Points on this clone: The same CDR3 can be traced to other DNA sequences in this sample. The chain uses TRBV28 and TRBJ2-7; the D is unclear. V was cut by 3 bases and J by 0 bases, with 3 bases left in between. Germline V gene data show CDR1 as MDHEN and CDR2 as SYDVKM. The CDR3 is 12 residues long. The CDR3 spells CASSFRSYEQYF. CDR3 in DNA: TGTGCCAGCAGTTTCCGCTCCTACGAGCAGTACTTC.

J is TRBJ1-1 and V is TRBV11-3, with D possibly TRBD1 on 6 matching bases. The V end was cut by 1 base, the J end by 7 bases, with 13 bases between. This CDR3 comprises 14 residues. Germline lookup yields CDR1 SGHNT and CDR2 YENEEA. In DNA, the CDR3 is TGTGCCAGCAGCTTAGGGGAACAGGGACTTGAAGCTTTCTTT. Translating it yields CASSLGEQGLEAFF. Supplemented by reference TRBV11-3 and TRBJ1-1, the full variable domain reads EAGVVQSPRYKIIEKKQPVAFWCNPISGHNTLYWYLQNLGQGPELLIRYENEEAVDDSQLPKDRFSAERLKGVDSTLKIQPAELGDSAVYLCASSLGEQGLEAFFGQGTRLTVV.

V gene TRBV30 combines with J gene TRBJ1-5; the D gene is possibly TRBD1 (6 bases). The V end was cut by 3 bases, the J end by 3 bases, with 15 bases between. Germline assignment: CDR1 GTSNPN and CDR2 SVGIG (reference sequence). The CDR3 is 15 residues long. Here the CDR3 DNA reads TGTGCCTGGAGCGGGGGGCAGGGCATCAATCAGCCCCAGCATTTT. Translation gives CAWSGGQGINQPQHF.

V usage is TRBV21-1 and J usage is TRBJ1-5. TRBV21-1 is recorded as a pseudogene. This CDR3 comprises 15 residues. The CDR3 DNA reads TGTGCCAGCAGCCCCCAAGGGAACTCTGGGCAGCCCCAGCATTTT. This translates into CASSPQGNSGQPQHF.

The chain is built from TRBV2 and TRBJ2-2; D perhaps matches TRBD1 (6 bases). Trimming pared 5 bases from V and 2 bases from J, leaving 15 bases between. This CDR3 region has 16 residues. Germline V gene data show CDR1 as SNHLY and CDR2 as FYNNEI. The CDR3 reads CASSLEWTDNTGELFF. The CDR3 DNA reads as TGTGCCAGCAGTCTCGAATGGACAGACAACACCGGGGAGCTGTTTTTT.

This rearrangement joins TRBV30 to TRBJ1-1; TRBD1 might be the D (5 bases). Germline lookup yields CDR1 GTSNPN and CDR2 SVGIG (reference sequence). The CDR3 is made up of 13 amino acids. The V gene lost 1 base and the J gene lost 5 bases, with 11 bases spanning the gap. CDR3 in amino acids: CAWSGGAGTEAFF. In DNA, the CDR3 is TGTGCCTGGAGTGGAGGGGCCGGGACTGAAGCTTTCTTT.

This chain connects TRBV15 to TRBJ2-1, with a weak D call TRBD1 (6 bases). The CDR3 consists of 14 residues. The germline V and J ends were trimmed by 0 bases and 12 bases, with 15 bases remaining between them. Looked up from germline, CDR1 is LNHNV and CDR2 is YYDKDF (reference sequence). The CDR3 loop is CATSRDLGARGQFF. CDR3 sequence (DNA): TGTGCCACCAGCAGAGATTTAGGGGCCAGGGGGCAGTTCTTC.

This clone was recorded once. This sequence joins TRBV2 and TRBJ2-4; D unresolved. Germline V lookup: CDR1 SNHLY, CDR2 FYNNEI. This CDR3 spans 13 amino acids. The V and J ends lost 7 bases and 8 bases respectively, with 15 bases between them. CDR3 in amino acids: CASIALGSDIQYF. CDR3 DNA: TGTGCCAGCATTGCGTTGGGATCGGACATTCAGTACTTC.

V and J are TRBV27 and TRBJ2-2; TRBD2 is a possible D gene (5 bases). V gave up 5 bases and J gave up 4 bases, with 11 bases separating them. The CDR3 runs 14 residues. Germline V gene lookup returns CDR1 MNHEY and CDR2 SMNVEV (reference sequence). The CDR3 reads CASSPDWATGELFF. The CDR3 nucleotides are TGTGCCAGCAGTCCGGACTGGGCCACCGGGGAGCTGTTTTTT.

The V call is TRBV7-9, the J call TRBJ1-1, with 7 bases lining up with TRBD1. Germline values: CDR1 SEHNR, CDR2 FQNEAQ (reference sequence). The junction had 9 bases not matched to a gene; V was cut back by 3 bases and J by 5 bases. The CDR3 sequence is 15 residues long. The CDR3 is CASSLYRGLGTEAFF. CDR3 nucleotides: TGTGCCAGCAGCTTGTACAGGGGCTTGGGGACTGAAGCTTTCTTT.